This entry concerns a single TCR beta chain. No antigen is known for it. Repertoires were generated with immunoSEQ multiplex PCR, while TCRdb's copy carries only in-frame clones and drops some. Counted here are some 47,000 clones, about 50% occurring once; the ten biggest clones make up around a quarter. The data are from a study of cytotoxic CD8 clonotypes in ibrutinib-treated CLL. Whole-study findings and limits: Clonality was higher at baseline than in age-matched healthy donors and tracked circulating CD8+ T-cell counts. Clonality rose at ibrutinib response and fell back toward baseline at progression.

The receptor was isolated from a human donor with chronic lymphocytic leukemia. The material was PBMCs, obtained after 24 months of ibrutinib treatment.

CDR3: CASSLGGSLNTEAFF. CDR3 nucleotide sequence: TGCGCCAGCAGCTTGGGGGGGTCCCTGAACACTGAAGCTTTCTTT. The chain has TRBV5-1 and TRBJ1-1; perhaps TRBD1 as D (5 bases). The V end was cut by 0 bases, the J end by 0 bases, with 9 bases between. Germline CDR1 is SGHRS and CDR2 is YFSETQ. CDR3 size: 15 residues.